The 15 T cell receptor beta chains below come from one sample, sequenced in a study of blood T cell repertoires in COVID-19. Sequencing was performed with immunoSEQ multiplex PCR; in TCRdb, only in-frame clones are kept and a portion is missing. This table has approximately 380,000 clones, about 85% appearing once. The sequenced material came from peripheral blood. The receptors were sampled from a woman between 18 and 30 years old with acute or convalescent COVID-19.

The V and J genes are TRBV9 and TRBJ2-7; 7 bases are a match to TRBD1. Unmatched junction bases numbered 10, after V lost 3 bases and J lost 4 bases. CDR1 is SGDLS and CDR2 is YYNGEE in the germline V gene. This CDR3 comprises 15 residues. The CDR3 bases are TGTGCCAGCAGCGACAACCGGGACAGCATATACGAGCAGTACTTC. Protein product: CASSDNRDSIYEQYF.

The gene calls are TRBV9 and TRBJ2-1, with a weak D call TRBD1 (7 bases). Germline V gene lookup returns CDR1 SGDLS and CDR2 YYNGEE. The V end was cut by 3 bases, the J end by 4 bases, with 17 bases between. CDR3 length: 16 residues. CDR3 sequence reads: CASSGGGQGVYNEQFF. CDR3 nucleotide sequence: TGTGCCAGCAGCGGAGGGGGGCAGGGGGTATACAATGAGCAGTTCTTC.

The chain has TRBV6-5 and TRBJ2-7, with a weak D call TRBD2 (5 bases). V was trimmed by 6 bases and J by 3 bases, leaving 12 bases between them. This CDR3 is 13 amino acids long. Per germline, CDR1 MNHEY and CDR2 SVGAGI. The CDR3 DNA reads TGTGCCAGCAGCAACGAGAGCGGCTACGAGCAGTACTTC. Amino acids: CASSNESGYEQYF.

CDR3 DNA: TGTGCCACCAGCCGAACTAGCGCGTCCGGGAATGAGCAGTTCTTC. Residues: CATSRTSASGNEQFF. The chain joins TRBV15 to TRBJ2-1; 7 bases map to TRBD2. CDR1 LNHNV and CDR2 YYDKDF come from the germline V gene (reference sequence). After removal of 5 bases from V and 7 bases from J, the junction contained 11 bases not matched to a gene. The CDR3 length is 15 residues.

The CDR3 loop is CATSSGTSGEKEQYF. DNA of the CDR3: TGTGCCACCAGCAGCGGGACTAGCGGGGAGAAGGAGCAGTACTTC. The chain links TRBV15 to TRBJ2-7; the match to TRBD2 covers 13 bases. V gave up 3 bases and J gave up 7 bases; unmatched junction bases: 6. CDR3 size: 15 residues. The germline gives CDR1 LNHNV, CDR2 YYDKDF (reference sequence).

This clone was detected a few times. This sequence joins TRBV6-6 and TRBJ2-6, with TRBD1 identical over 8 bases. J lost 2 bases, V lost 5 bases, and 2 bases had no gene match. Germline V lookup: CDR1 MNHNY, CDR2 SVGAGI (reference sequence). This CDR3 has 15 residues. This CDR3 reads CASSGQGAGANVLTF. In DNA form, the CDR3 reads TGTGCCAGCAGTGGACAGGGAGCTGGGGCCAACGTCCTGACTTTC.

The rearrangement links TRBV10-1 to TRBJ1-5, with D possibly being TRBD1 (5 bases). Trimming shortened V by 2 bases and J by 4 bases, and 6 bases separated the two germline ends. The CDR3 contains 13 residues. Germline V gene lookup returns CDR1 WNHNN and CDR2 SYGVQD (reference sequence). The CDR3 sequence is CASSEKGNQPQHF. CDR3 DNA: TGCGCCAGCAGTGAGAAGGGGAATCAGCCCCAGCATTTT.

The chain is built from TRBV5-4 and TRBJ2-6, with TRBD1 identical over 12 bases. V was clipped by 4 bases and J by 4 bases; unmatched bases: 6. The CDR3 totals 17 residues. The germline gives CDR1 SGHNT, CDR2 YYREEE (reference sequence). The CDR3: CASSTGQGAKGANVLTF. The CDR3 nucleotides are TGTGCCAGCAGCACGGGACAGGGGGCTAAGGGGGCCAACGTCCTGACTTTC.

The genes are TRBV4-1 and TRBJ2-5, with TRBD2 matching 8 bases. CDR3 length: 16 residues. Trimming removed 8 bases from V and 3 bases from J; junction bases left unmatched: 14. CDR1 and CDR2 from the germline V gene are MGHRA and YSYEKL. CDR3 DNA sequence: TGCGCCAGCGGGACCCGTCTAGCGGGCCCCGAAGAGACCCAGTACTTC. As protein: CASGTRLAGPEETQYF.

The chain joins TRBV28 to TRBJ2-7; a weak D match, TRBD1 (5 bases). CDR3 length: 15 residues. Germline V gene lookup returns CDR1 MDHEN and CDR2 SYDVKM. The V end was cut by 0 bases, the J end by 2 bases, with 11 bases between. The CDR3 bases are TGTGCCAGCAGTTTATGGATGGACACTACCTACGAGCAGTACTTC. Translated, it gives CASSLWMDTTYEQYF.

The chain is built from TRBV5-8 and TRBJ2-3, with TRBD2 matching 8 bases. Germline values: CDR1 SGHTS, CDR2 YDEGEE. The J segment lost 0 bases and the V segment lost 0 bases, leaving 9 bases of the junction unmatched. This CDR3 has 18 residues. Here the CDR3 reads CASSLGGSSGGSTDTQYF. The CDR3 DNA reads TGTGCCAGCAGCTTGGGGGGATCGAGCGGGGGAAGCACAGATACGCAGTATTTT.

This clone has just one count. The chain couples TRBV5-4 to TRBJ1-4; the match to TRBD1 covers 8 bases. V lost 1 base and J lost 8; bases outside the gene matches: 7. This CDR3 comprises 15 residues. Looked up from germline, CDR1 is SGHNT and CDR2 is YYREEE (reference sequence). The CDR3 is CASSLSEQGGEKLFF. CDR3 DNA sequence: TGTGCCAGCAGCTTGAGTGAACAGGGGGGGGAAAAACTGTTTTTT.

V usage is TRBV5-1 and J usage is TRBJ1-1; 10 bases fit TRBD1. V gave up 0 bases and J gave up 4 bases; unmatched junction bases: 3. The CDR3 contains 15 residues. The germline V gene has CDR1 SGHRS and CDR2 YFSETQ. CDR3 DNA: TGCGCCAGCAGCTTGGGGCGACAGGGGGCCACTGAAGCTTTCTTT. Amino acids: CASSLGRQGATEAFF.

The J gene is TRBJ1-1, the V gene TRBV3-1 (or the pseudogene TRBV3-2); no reliable D call. Germline V gene lookup returns CDR1 LGHDT and CDR2 YNNKEL (reference sequence). Trimming removed 1 base at V and 10 bases at J, with 10 bases between. The CDR3 extends over 12 amino acids. The CDR3 protein is CASSQAHLGAFF. In nucleotides, the CDR3 is TGTGCCAGCAGCCAAGCCCACCTCGGAGCTTTCTTT.

The gene calls are TRBV3-1 (or the pseudogene TRBV3-2) and TRBJ2-1; 10 nucleotides match TRBD2. The CDR3 is made up of 15 amino acids. Trimming at V came to 3 bases and at J to 6 bases, leaving 5 bases not matched to a gene. Germline CDR1 and CDR2: LGHDT and YNNKEL (reference sequence). The CDR3 sequence: CASSHRLAGVNEQFF. The CDR3 coding sequence is TGTGCCAGCAGCCACCGGCTAGCGGGAGTCAATGAGCAGTTCTTC.